This T cell receptor beta chain is from a study of graft-versus-host responses after intestinal transplantation. Study-wide background: Among the recipients, transplants were multivisceral, liver-intestinal, or isolated intestinal. Study conclusions and caveats: The study found high graft-versus-host to host-versus-graft clonal ratios in allografts of patients with graft-donor T cell macrochimerism. Declines in HvG clones occurring early post-transplant were associated with peak circulating GvH clone levels. GvH clonotypes were identified within recipient marrow, with a subset emerging first in ileum or blood.

Assay: immunoSEQ multiplex PCR; the TCRdb copy retains only in-frame clones and omits some. The sample has roughly 7,600 clones, 82% seen once. This clone was recorded a few times. What it binds is unknown. Trimming left V 5 bases short and J 7 bases short, with 5 bases between. Germline V CDR1 and CDR2: KGHSH, LQKENI. This CDR3 comprises 11 residues. Researchers processed graft tissue to release intraepithelial and lamina propria lymphocytes. This receptor was taken from a human patient who received an intestinal transplant, so some T cells may come from the graft donor. Sample: ileum tissue, taken just under 130 days after transplant. The rearrangement joins TRBV18 to TRBJ1-4; no clear D. The CDR3 sequence is CASSASEKLFF. In DNA, the CDR3 is TGTGCCAGCTCAGCTTCTGAAAAACTGTTTTTT.